This T cell receptor (beta chain) was observed in a study of Tregs in tolerant kidney transplant recipients. Findings and caveats of the study: Changing PCR primers prevented nucleotide comparison between some patients' samples. Tolerant patients' donor-specific Tregs expanded beyond overall Tregs, suggesting antigen-driven growth. The most relevant donor-specific Treg TCRbeta repertoire apparently came from expansion with activated donor B cells.

V was cut by 1 base and J by 1 base, with 9 bases left in between. Germline CDR1 is SGHVS and CDR2 is FNYEAQ. The CDR3 is 15 amino acids. The nonmyeloablative bone marrow transplants came from related graft donors, with transient mixed chimerism. Only in-frame clones appear in the TCRdb table, and some are missing; sequencing was by immunoSEQ multiplex PCR. The table has about 50,000 clones, more than 70% seen once. Concerning this clone itself: What it binds is unknown.

V is TRBV7-6 and J is TRBJ2-3; tentative D call: TRBD1 (6 bases). The origin of this receptor is a human patient who received a combined kidney and bone marrow transplant. The graft donor may be the source of some T cells. Material: CD8+ T cells from blood (PBMCs), obtained 12 months after the transplant. The chain's CDR3 is CASSLGGGRTDTQYF. As DNA, the CDR3 is TGTGCCAGCAGCTTAGGTGGGGGCCGCACAGATACGCAGTATTTT. The full variable domain, its missing parts supplied by reference TRBV7-6 and TRBJ2-3, is GAGVSQSPRYKVTKRGQDVALRCDPISGHVSLYWYRQALGQGPEFLTYFNYEAQQDKSGLPNDRFSAERPEGSISTLTIQRTEQRDSAMYRCASSLGGGRTDTQYFGPGTRLTVL.